A selection of T cell receptor beta chains follows, all from one sample in a study of naive and memory T cell subsets. Using its own MiXCR run on the UMI-ligation and nested PCR reads, TCRdb lists one record per CDR3 protein. The sample comprises about 150,000 distinct CDR3 sequences, 22% of which are singletons, and roughly 0.1% rests with the top ten. Material: naive CD4+ T cells from blood. These receptors were taken from a human donor in good health. CDR3s include the opening cysteine and the closing phenylalanine or tryptophan. D genes are given only for firm matches. Some rows have no size entry. The others give once, few or many, or a class for an expanded clone.

J gene,V gene,clone size,D gene,CDR3 protein,CDR3 DNA
TRBJ1-5,TRBV2,-,-,CASSEASVRDSNQPQHF,TGTGCCAGCAGTGAAGCATCGGTCAGAGATAGCAATCAGCCCCAGCATTTT
TRBJ2-7,TRBV5-1,-,-,CASSLGPGSEQYF,TGCGCCAGCAGCTTGGGCCCGGGCTCCGAGCAGTACTTC
TRBJ2-1,TRBV2,-,TRBD2,CASSEIVLAVSYNEQFF,TGTGCCAGCAGTGAAATTGTACTAGCGGTTTCCTACAATGAGCAGTTCTTC
TRBJ1-4,TRBV5-4,once,-,CASSGVAEEKLFF,TGTGCCAGCAGCGGTGTGGCAGAAGAAAAACTGTTTTTT
TRBJ2-2,TRBV6-5,few,TRBD2,CASTGLAKNTGELFF,TGTGCCAGCACGGGACTAGCGAAAAACACCGGGGAGCTGTTTTTT
TRBJ2-7,TRBV20-1,-,-,CSAKQGPYEQYF,TGCAGTGCTAAGCAGGGGCCCTACGAGCAGTACTTC
TRBJ2-7,TRBV29-1,-,TRBD1,CSVVRGLYEQYF,TGCAGCGTTGTCAGGGGGCTATACGAGCAGTACTTC
TRBJ2-7,TRBV6-5,-,TRBD1,CASSYSIQGNHEQYF,TGTGCCAGCAGTTACTCGATACAGGGGAACCACGAGCAGTACTTC
TRBJ2-1,TRBV20-1,-,TRBD2,CSASSGSLSYNEQFF,TGCAGTGCTAGTAGCGGGAGTCTCTCCTACAATGAGCAGTTCTTC
TRBJ2-1,TRBV19,once,-,CASSRPEGYNEQFF,TGTGCCAGTAGTCGCCCGGAGGGGTACAATGAGCAGTTCTTC
TRBJ2-7,TRBV14,-,TRBD2,CASSPPGGRVYEQYF,TGTGCCAGCAGCCCCCCGGGCGGGAGGGTCTACGAGCAGTACTTC
TRBJ1-1,TRBV27,few,-,CASSSQKSTGISAEAFF,TGTGCCAGCAGCTCCCAAAAAAGTACAGGGATATCAGCTGAAGCTTTCTTT
TRBJ2-7,TRBV28,-,-,CASSLSVSSYEQYF,TGTGCCAGCAGTTTATCGGTCAGTTCCTACGAGCAGTACTTC
TRBJ2-3,TRBV7-2,-,-,CASSLSFHSTDTQYF,TGTGCCAGCAGCTTATCGTTTCATAGCACAGATACGCAGTATTTT
TRBJ1-1,TRBV5-1,few,-,CASSPPPWGSNVENTEAFF,TGCGCCAGCAGCCCACCTCCGTGGGGTTCGAATGTAGAGAACACTGAAGCTTTCTTT
TRBJ1-1,TRBV28,-,-,CASSLVGLHMNTEAFF,TGTGCCAGCAGTCTCGTCGGACTGCACATGAACACTGAAGCTTTCTTT
TRBJ1-6,TRBV6-5,-,TRBD1,CASSYAGQGTGSYNSPLHF,TGTGCCAGCAGTTACGCCGGACAGGGAACAGGCTCCTATAATTCACCCCTCCACTTT
TRBJ2-7,TRBV20-1,-,-,CSASYQGNEQYF,TGCAGTGCTAGTTACCAGGGTAACGAGCAGTACTTC
TRBJ2-1,TRBV10-2,-,TRBD2,CASMGTSGSGNEQFF,TGCGCCAGCATGGGGACTAGCGGGAGCGGGAATGAGCAGTTCTTC
TRBJ2-2,TRBV7-3,-,-,CASSLQGYANTGELFF,TGTGCCAGCAGCCTCCAGGGGTACGCGAACACCGGGGAGCTGTTTTTT
TRBJ2-1,TRBV27,-,-,CASSPGRSPYNEQFF,TGTGCCAGCAGCCCGGGGCGAAGCCCCTACAATGAGCAGTTCTTC
TRBJ2-3,TRBV6-6,few,-,CASSYGRVFTDTQYF,TGTGCCAGCAGTTACGGCAGGGTATTCACAGATACGCAGTATTTT
TRBJ2-1,TRBV3-1,-,TRBD2,CASSQSRTSGNNEQFF,TGTGCCAGCAGCCAATCGAGGACTAGCGGTAACAATGAGCAGTTCTTC
TRBJ2-7,TRBV11-2,few,-,CASKPGLSSYEQYF,TGTGCCAGCAAACCGGGGTTGAGCTCCTACGAGCAGTACTTC
TRBJ2-5,TRBV11-2,-,-,CASSLGVSGSKETQYF,TGTGCCAGCAGCTTAGGGGTTTCGGGGTCAAAAGAGACCCAGTACTTC
TRBJ2-3,TRBV5-1,-,TRBD2,CASSPRRGDTQYF,TGCGCCAGCAGCCCCCGGCGGGGGGATACGCAGTATTTT
TRBJ2-1,TRBV6-2/TRBV6-3,few,-,CASRARDEQFF,TGTGCCAGCAGGGCTAGGGATGAGCAGTTCTTC
TRBJ2-7,TRBV7-2,-,-,CASSPMAPGAGTYEQYF,TGTGCCAGCAGCCCGATGGCTCCCGGGGCAGGCACCTACGAGCAGTACTTC
TRBJ1-5,TRBV7-2,few,-,CASSLYAVLSDQPQHF,TGTGCCAGCAGCTTATACGCCGTTCTGTCCGATCAGCCCCAGCATTTT